This is a list of T cell receptor beta chains from one sample in a study of OX40 agonist ivuxolimab in advanced cancers. TCRdb's table, derived via immunoSEQ multiplex PCR, lists solely in-frame clones and lacks some. The repertoire consists of some 120,000 clones, with 92% occurring once and the leading ten covering around 0.81%. The sample here was CD4+ or CD8+ T cells sorted from blood, taken in a trial of the OX40 agonist ivuxolimab. These receptor sequences come from an adult with an advanced solid tumor such as melanoma, head and neck, liver or kidney cancer. Each CDR3 is given without its conserved first and last residue. The D gene is left open where the match is weak.

TRBJ1-2 | . | TRBV11-3 | ASSTRQNYGYT
TRBJ2-7 | . | TRBV7-2 | ASSEGRDSQR
TRBJ2-7 | . | TRBV29-1 | SVEASGTYYEQY
TRBJ2-3 | TRBD2 | TRBV27 | ASTQGSSGIPRTDTQY
TRBJ2-1 | . | TRBV7-3 | ASSNSSGTLEQF
TRBJ2-5 | . | TRBV19 | ARTQAGAQY
TRBJ2-1 | . | TRBV29-1 | SVEAVVGQSSYNEQF
TRBJ2-1 | TRBD2 | TRBV29-1 | SVDEGREF
TRBJ2-7 | . | TRBV6-1 | ASSETVTQPPYEQY
TRBJ1-6 | . | TRBV2 | ASSELGAGNSPLH
TRBJ2-3 | TRBD2 | TRBV5-1 | ASSLAGPLAGVADTQY
TRBJ1-1 | . | TRBV7-2 | ASSLHIRAAARGPEAF
TRBJ1-2 | . | TRBV19 | ASSRRPYGYT
TRBJ2-2 | . | TRBV10-3 | AIRRVGELF
TRBJ2-1 | TRBD2 | TRBV7-8 | ASSFLAAAYNEQF